This TCR beta chain appears in the sequencing data of a study of cytomegalovirus exposure and HLA in healthy donors. This clone was detected a few times. Antigen unknown. The CDR3 covers 12 residues. Trimming removed 7 bases from V and 1 base from J, with 7 bases in between. Germline V gene lookup returns CDR1 SGHRS and CDR2 YFSETQ. The primer mix had 60 Vbeta and 13 Jbeta primers. Clones were sequenced by immunoSEQ multiplex PCR, and TCRdb holds only the in-frame ones, with some missing. The table records roughly 150,000 clones, about three quarters of them present only once. Study-wide results and caveats: Later work associated 16,951 TCR beta sequences with HLA alleles at 0.05 false discovery rate. Upon later analysis, HLA-associated TCR beta chains proved more clonally expanded than other, equally common chains.

While unrecorded immune exposures were likely, the donors were nominally healthy when sampled. Sequenced: PBMCs. V is TRBV5-1 and J is TRBJ2-3; maybe TRBD1 (5 bases). The sequence came from a man aged 25 to 40 in good health and CMV-seropositive. The CDR3 DNA follows: TGCGCCAGCCAGACAGGCACAGATACGCAGTATTTT. Translated, it gives CASQTGTDTQYF.